A selection of T cell receptor beta chains follows, all from one sample in a study of T cell responses to AZD1222 COVID-19 vaccine. Libraries were prepared by immunoSEQ multiplex PCR; TCRdb keeps only in-frame clonotypes and omits some of them. The data contain over 100,000 clones, 85% of them seen just once; the ten biggest clones take up around 7.9%. This specimen consisted of peripheral blood, obtained 28 days after the second dose of the MenACWY control vaccine. The source of these receptors is an adult who received the MenACWY meningococcal vaccine as a control. Each CDR3 is given with its conserved first and last residue. The D gene is left open where the match is weak. Clone sizes are given selectively: once, few, many, or a class where the clone is expanded.

cdr3_length	v_call	j_call	clone_size	d_call	cdr3_nt	cdr3_aa
15	TRBV5-1	TRBJ2-1	.	.	TGCGCCAGCAGCTTGGACGGCTCATACACGAATGAGCAGTTCTTC	CASSLDGSYTNEQFF
15	TRBV5-1	TRBJ2-3	few	.	TGCGCCAGCAGCTTCGGCGCGCTGAGCACAGATACGCAGTATTTT	CASSFGALSTDTQYF
14	TRBV3-1/TRBV3-2	TRBJ1-3	.	.	TGTGCCAGCAGCCAAGCGGGCCCTGGAAACACCATATATTTT	CASSQAGPGNTIYF
14	TRBV20-1	TRBJ2-2	medium-sized	.	TGCAGTGCTATTGACAGCACGAACACCGGGGAGCTGTTTTTT	CSAIDSTNTGELFF
13	TRBV10-3	TRBJ1-1	.	.	TGTGCCATCAGGGAGGCAATGGACACTGAAGCTTTCTTT	CAIREAMDTEAFF
12	TRBV5-4	TRBJ1-3	.	.	TGTGCCAGCAGGGGGAGGGGAAACACCATATATTTT	CASRGRGNTIYF
15	TRBV10-3	TRBJ2-7	.	TRBD2	TGTGCCATCAGTGAGTGGACTAGCGGGAGGGCCGGGCAGTACTTC	CAISEWTSGRAGQYF
15	TRBV6-5	TRBJ1-6	.	TRBD1	TGTGCCAGCAGGCGTAGGACAGGGGATAATTCACCCCTCCACTTT	CASRRRTGDNSPLHF
16	TRBV5-1	TRBJ1-3	.	.	TGCGCCAGCAGCTTGGAGCAGGTGGGGTCTGGAAACACCATATATTTT	CASSLEQVGSGNTIYF
12	TRBV3-1/TRBV3-2	TRBJ1-1	.	.	TGTGCCAGCAGCCATCCCGGACGGGGAGCTTTCTTT	CASSHPGRGAFF
15	TRBV10-2	TRBJ1-1	.	.	TGCGCCAGCCGCAAAGGGGGGGTTTCGGGCACTGAAGCTTTCTTT	CASRKGGVSGTEAFF
14	TRBV9	TRBJ2-2	.	.	TGTGCCAGCAGCGTCTCGAGCCGTACCGGGGAGCTGTTTTTT	CASSVSSRTGELFF
14	TRBV2	TRBJ2-1	.	TRBD2	TGTGCCAGCAGACTAGCGGGAGGATCGAATGAGCAGTTCTTC	CASRLAGGSNEQFF
16	TRBV4-1	TRBJ1-3	.	.	TGCGCCAGCAGCCCCTTCAGGGGAGTCTCTGGAAACACCATATATTTT	CASSPFRGVSGNTIYF
17	TRBV24-1	TRBJ2-3	.	TRBD2	TGTGCCACCAGTGCCCAACTGGCGGGAGTAAGTACAGATACGCAGTATTTT	CATSAQLAGVSTDTQYF
16	TRBV27	TRBJ1-1	.	.	TGTGCCAGCAGTTTATCCCGGGACGCTTCGAACACTGAAGCTTTCTTT	CASSLSRDASNTEAFF
16	TRBV7-6	TRBJ2-2	.	TRBD1	TGTGCCAGCAGCTCACCAAGGGGGCGAGGCACCGGGGAGCTGTTTTTT	CASSSPRGRGTGELFF
15	TRBV11-2	TRBJ2-7	.	TRBD1	TGTGCCAGCAGCTTAGATTACAGGGGGCCCTACGAGCAGTACTTC	CASSLDYRGPYEQYF
15	TRBV10-2	TRBJ1-5	.	.	TGCGCCAGCAGTGAGTCGATGGGGGGGAATCAGCCCCAGCATTTT	CASSESMGGNQPQHF
15	TRBV6-5	TRBJ2-1	.	TRBD2	TGTGCCAGCAGTTCCCGACTAGCGGCGAACAATGAGCAGTTCTTC	CASSSRLAANNEQFF
14	TRBV10-3	TRBJ2-5	.	TRBD1	TGTGCCATCGGAGGACAGGGGTTGAAGAAAGTCTCCTACTTC	CAIGGQGLKKVSYF
14	TRBV25-1	TRBJ1-2	.	.	TGTGCCAGCAGTGAGGGGTATATGGACTATGGCTACACCTTC	CASSEGYMDYGYTF
13	TRBV11-2	TRBJ2-3	.	TRBD2	TGTGCCAGCAGCCCCCCTACTAGCGGGGGCATGTATTTT	CASSPPTSGGMYF
15	TRBV21-1	TRBJ1-2	.	.	TGTGCCAGCAGCAAAGAGGTTCAGGGCCCTTATGGCTACACCTTC	CASSKEVQGPYGYTF
14	TRBV7-3	TRBJ2-3	.	.	TGTGCCAGCAGCTTAAGGCGGGAAACAGATACGCAGTATTTT	CASSLRRETDTQYF
15	TRBV28	TRBJ1-1	once	.	TGTGCCAGCAGACGGGACCGCATAAAGAACACTGAAGCTTTCTTT	CASRRDRIKNTEAFF
17	TRBV6-2/TRBV6-3	TRBJ1-2	.	TRBD1	TGTGCCAGCAGTTACTCAAGACGGGACAGGATTAACTATGGCTACACCTTC	CASSYSRRDRINYGYTF
13	TRBV7-9	TRBJ1-6	.	.	TGTGCCAGCAGCTTAGGTCAGGGTTCACCCCTCCACTTT	CASSLGQGSPLHF
12	TRBV6-6	TRBJ1-4	once	.	TGTGCCAGCAGTTACGGTAGTGAAAAACTGTTTTTT	CASSYGSEKLFF
12	TRBV25-1	TRBJ2-7	.	.	TGTGCCAGCAGCAGGGGTGGCTACGAGCAGTACTTC	CASSRGGYEQYF